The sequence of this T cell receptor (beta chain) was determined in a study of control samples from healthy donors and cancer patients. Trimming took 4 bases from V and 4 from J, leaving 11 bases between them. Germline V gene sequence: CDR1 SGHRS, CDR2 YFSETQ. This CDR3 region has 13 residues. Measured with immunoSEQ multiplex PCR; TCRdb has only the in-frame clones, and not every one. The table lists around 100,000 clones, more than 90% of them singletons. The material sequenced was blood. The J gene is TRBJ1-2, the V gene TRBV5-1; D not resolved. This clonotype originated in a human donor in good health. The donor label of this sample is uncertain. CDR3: CASSGPDLYGYTF. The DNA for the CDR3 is TGCGCCAGCAGCGGACCGGATCTCTATGGCTACACCTTC.